The text below deals with one T cell receptor (beta chain). What it binds is unknown. The repertoire was sequenced with immunoSEQ multiplex PCR; TCRdb's copy has only in-frame clones and lacks some. This sample has fewer than 120,000 clones, with approximately 94% found just once. The CDR3 contains 15 residues. V lost 1 base to trimming and J lost 5 bases; unmatched junction nucleotides: 5. Germline CDR1 SGHAT, CDR2 FQNNGV. The data derive from a study of T cell responses to AZD1222 COVID-19 vaccine. Study-wide points: A reported finding is that nearly half of spike-specific TCRs target unmutated variant regions. Mostly white British, mostly female donors; authors suggested clonal diversity may be underestimated.

The chain couples TRBV11-2 to TRBJ2-7; TRBD2 aligns across 10 bases. This receptor was identified in an adult who received the AZD1222 COVID-19 vaccine. This material consisted of peripheral blood, taken 28 days after the second AZD1222 dose. The CDR3 DNA sequence: TGTGCCAGCAGCTTAGTTCGGACTAGCGGCCACGAGCAGTACTTC. Translation gives CASSLVRTSGHEQYF.